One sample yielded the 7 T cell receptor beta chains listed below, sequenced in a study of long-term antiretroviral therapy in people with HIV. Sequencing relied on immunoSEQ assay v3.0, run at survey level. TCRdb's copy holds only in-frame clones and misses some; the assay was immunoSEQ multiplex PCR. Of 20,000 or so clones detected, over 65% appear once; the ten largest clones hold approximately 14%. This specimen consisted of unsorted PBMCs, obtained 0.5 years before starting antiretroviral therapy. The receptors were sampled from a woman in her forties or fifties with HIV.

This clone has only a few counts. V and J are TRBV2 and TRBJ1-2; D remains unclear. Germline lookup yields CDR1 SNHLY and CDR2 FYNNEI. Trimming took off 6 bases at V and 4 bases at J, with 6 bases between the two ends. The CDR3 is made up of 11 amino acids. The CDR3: CASRGSYGYTF. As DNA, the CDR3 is TGTGCCAGCAGAGGTTCCTATGGCTACACCTTC.

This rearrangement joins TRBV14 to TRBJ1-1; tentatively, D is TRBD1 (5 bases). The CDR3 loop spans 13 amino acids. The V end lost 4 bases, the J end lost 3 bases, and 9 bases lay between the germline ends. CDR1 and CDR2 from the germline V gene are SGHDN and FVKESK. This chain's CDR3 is CASSRQRDTEAFF. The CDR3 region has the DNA TGTGCCAGCAGCCGACAGAGGGACACTGAAGCTTTCTTT.

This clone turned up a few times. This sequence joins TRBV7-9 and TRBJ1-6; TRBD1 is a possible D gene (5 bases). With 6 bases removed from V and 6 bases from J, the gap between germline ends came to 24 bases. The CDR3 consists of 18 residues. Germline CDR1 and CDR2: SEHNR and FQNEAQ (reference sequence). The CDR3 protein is CASRIETGLPNFNSPLHF. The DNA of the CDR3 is TGTGCCAGCAGAATAGAGACGGGGCTGCCGAACTTTAATTCACCCCTCCACTTT.

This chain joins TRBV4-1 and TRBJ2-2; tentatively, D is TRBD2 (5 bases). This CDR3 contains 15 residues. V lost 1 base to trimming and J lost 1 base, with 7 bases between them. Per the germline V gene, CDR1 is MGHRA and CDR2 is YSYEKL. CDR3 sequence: CASSQATRNTGELFF. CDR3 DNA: TGCGCCAGCAGCCAAGCTACTAGGAACACCGGGGAGCTGTTTTTT.

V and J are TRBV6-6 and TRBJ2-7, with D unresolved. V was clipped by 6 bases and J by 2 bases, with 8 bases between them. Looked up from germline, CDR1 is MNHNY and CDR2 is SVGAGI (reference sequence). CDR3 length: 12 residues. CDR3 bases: TGTGCCAGCAGCCAAGACACCTACGAGCAGTACGTC. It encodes CASSQDTYEQYV.

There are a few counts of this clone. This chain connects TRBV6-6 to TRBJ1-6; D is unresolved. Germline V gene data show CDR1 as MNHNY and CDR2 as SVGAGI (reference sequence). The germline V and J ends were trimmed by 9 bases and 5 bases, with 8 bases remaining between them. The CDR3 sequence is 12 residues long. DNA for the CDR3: TGTGCCAGTGGACTGAATAATTCACCCCTCCACTTT. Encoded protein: CASGLNNSPLHF.

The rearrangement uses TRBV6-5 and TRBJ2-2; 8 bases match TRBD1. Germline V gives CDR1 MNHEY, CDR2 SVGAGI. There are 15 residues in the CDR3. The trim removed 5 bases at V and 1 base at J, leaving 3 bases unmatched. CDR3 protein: CASSPGTGNTGELFF. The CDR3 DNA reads TGTGCCAGCAGTCCCGGGACAGGGAACACCGGGGAGCTGTTTTTT.